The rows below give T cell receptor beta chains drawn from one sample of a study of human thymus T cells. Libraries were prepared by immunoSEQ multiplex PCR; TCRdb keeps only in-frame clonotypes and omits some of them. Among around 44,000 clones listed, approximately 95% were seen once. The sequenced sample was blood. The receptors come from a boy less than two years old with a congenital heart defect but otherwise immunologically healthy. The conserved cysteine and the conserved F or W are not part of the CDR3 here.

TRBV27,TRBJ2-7,ASRGSGTVINHEQY
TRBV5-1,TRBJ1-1,ASSSRTGGEAF
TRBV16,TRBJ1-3,ASSLFNTVSGNTIY
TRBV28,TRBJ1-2,ASTPGRGYGYT
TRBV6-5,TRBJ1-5,ARPAGNQPQH
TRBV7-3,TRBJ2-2,ASSTGLATGELF
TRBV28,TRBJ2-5,ASSYRRGRLETQY
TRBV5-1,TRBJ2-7,ASSLEGSAYEQY
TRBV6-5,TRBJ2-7,ASSYSGLAEPYEQY
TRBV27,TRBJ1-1,ASSLPRGGRTRNTEAF
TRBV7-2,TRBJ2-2,ASSLGGFGGELF
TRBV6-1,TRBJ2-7,ASSNQGGAYEQY
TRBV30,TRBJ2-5,AWITSGGPGTQY
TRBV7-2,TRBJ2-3,ASSLVPRGNTDTQY
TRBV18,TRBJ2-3,ASSPPWIIGAEGPDTQY
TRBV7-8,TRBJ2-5,ASRRRGQETQY
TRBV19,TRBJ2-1,ASSPPDVYEQF
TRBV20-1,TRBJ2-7,SARDRGEQY
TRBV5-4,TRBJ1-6,ASSLDTGGGSPLH
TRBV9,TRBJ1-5,ASSNQGADQPQH
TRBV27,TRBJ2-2,ASSLSVNTGELF
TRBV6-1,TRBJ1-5,ASELSSNQPQH
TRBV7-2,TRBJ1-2,ASSLAIYGYT
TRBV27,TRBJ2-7,ASSLETGGYEQY
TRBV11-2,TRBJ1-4,ASSHRDRDEKLF
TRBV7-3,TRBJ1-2,ASSLTPGYGYT
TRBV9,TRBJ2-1,ASSGGGAYNEQF
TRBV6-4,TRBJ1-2,ASSEPGQGANYGYT
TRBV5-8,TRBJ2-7,ASSLLYPGTYEQY
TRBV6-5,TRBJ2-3,ASSYSSRDTDTQY
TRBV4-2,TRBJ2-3,ASSQDDTRGSY
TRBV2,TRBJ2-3,ASTGQLEDTQY
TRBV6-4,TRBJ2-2,ASSPGTGHTGELF
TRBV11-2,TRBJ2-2,ASSLEGRNTGELF
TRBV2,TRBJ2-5,ASSAGQRETQY
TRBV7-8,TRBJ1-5,ASSFTVHSGQPQH
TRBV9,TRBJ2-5,ASSATATNTQY
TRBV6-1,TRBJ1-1,ASSDRGRNTEAF
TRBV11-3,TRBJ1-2,ASSPVGGPYGYT
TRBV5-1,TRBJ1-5,ASSYMDRGLHSNQPQH
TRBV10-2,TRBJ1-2,ASSAWSGNGYT
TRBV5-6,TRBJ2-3,ASSFTVAGPADTQY
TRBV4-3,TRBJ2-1,ASSQDRGTVIGSEQF
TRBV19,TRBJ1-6,ASSPRALVFNSPLH
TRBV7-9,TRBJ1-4,ASSAGTTTNEKLF
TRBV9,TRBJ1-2,ASSFTTGGGGYT
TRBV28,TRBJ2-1,ASSLAGAPF
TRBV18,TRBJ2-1,ASSPPAKGYNEQF
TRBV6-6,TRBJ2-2,ASSSPNRGETGELF
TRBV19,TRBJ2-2,ASARGAPGGELF
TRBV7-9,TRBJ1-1,ASSLGGGVGVF
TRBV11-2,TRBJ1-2,ASSLVYGYT
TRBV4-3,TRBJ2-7,ASARGVLAGGLY
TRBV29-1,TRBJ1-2,SVGGTGDYGYT
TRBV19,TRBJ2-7,ASSIGLAGFYEQY
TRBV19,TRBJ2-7,ASSKTSYEQY
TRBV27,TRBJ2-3,ASRGLADTDTQY